This TCR beta chain was observed in a study of identical twins (dated by TCRdb to the mid-2010s). Turning to the overall study: TCR alpha and beta repertoires from monozygotic twins, unrelated adults of various ages and cord blood were deep-sequenced to test whether fetal clonotypes persist. Replicate twin experiments were performed at different times using different library preparation protocols to rule out contamination.

Every donor was a healthy Caucasian. Three pairs of female monozygotic twins, all aged about 18 to 30 years, made up the twin cohort. Miltenyi CD45RO+ enrichment and human naive T-cell isolation kits were used to isolate memory (CD45RO+) and naive T cells from PBMC. Concerning this clonotype: Its cognate antigen has yet to be identified. Per-base qualities were not stored, and no clone one base away is much larger.

CDR1 and CDR2 were assigned from the germline V gene as SGHAT and FQNNGV. The CDR3 goes from the cysteine to the phenylalanine over 15 residues. CDR3 DNA is the only sequence kept; it has 45 bases, read in frame from the first base. V and J are truncated by 0 bases and 2 bases respectively, leaving an intervening sequence of 11 bases. Summary of the overall study and its limitations: Recombination models systematically underestimated out-of-frame TCR alpha sharing in monozygotic twins but agreed with sharing between unrelated individuals. Because the same donors could not be followed over many years, conclusions were based on cross-sectional statistical analysis. Compared with coincidental sharing between unrelated individuals, out-of-frame TCR alpha sequences shared between twins showed an excess of sequences with low generation probability. Invariant T cells such as MAIT and iNKT could partly confound zero-insertion analyses, although diverse VJ usage argued against such confounding for most clonotypes. A weaker excess of twin sharing was found in beta out-of-frame sequences because the signal-to-noise ratio was lowered by fewer shared sequences. Fewer insertions were carried by abundant cord blood beta clonotypes, a similar but weaker trend appeared in young adult naive repertoires, and no such trend appeared in memory repertoires.

The library relied on 5' RACE. TCRdb records Illumina HiSeq 2000 as the sequencer. Template switching introduced a universal primer binding site; the final cDNA contained a unique molecular identifier, enabling accurate counting of TCR cDNA molecules. Specific primers in the conserved constant-segment region were used to synthesize first-strand cDNA for the TCR alpha and beta chains. To control for contamination, every cDNA library carried two barcodes: a SMART-Mk sample barcode plus Illumina barcodes. TruSeq adapter sequences and Illumina sample barcodes were added in two successive PCR steps. TCR alpha and beta cDNA libraries were sequenced on the Illumina HiSeq platform with custom primers. The study's processing was this. Unique molecular identifiers were extracted from raw reads with MiGEC, and CDR3 positions were determined with MiXCR. For each individual, recombination models were inferred using an EM algorithm with the repgenHMM and IGoR tools. Shared clonotypes were analyzed with the tcR package in R, and sharing was normalized by the product of cloneset sizes. To study raw recombination free of thymic and clonal selection effects, out-of-frame nonproductive sequences were analyzed. The public reads were reprocessed in TCRdb via fastp at Q25 and MiXCR, keeping in-frame beta chains. Under each unique CDR3 protein, matching rows form one entry showing the most common genes and DNA. TCRdb assigned the V and J calls; the authors' analysis was not used. A total of approximately 220,000 distinct CDR3 sequences appear in this sample, 6% to 9% of them only once. Less than 2% of the sample is taken by the ten largest.

Separately, the same data were catalogued under a study of yellow fever vaccine responses in identical twins. As the second paper documents: The authors reported that the T cell response to vaccination in identical twins appeared partly convergent and partly personalized. Focusing on identical twins, the study followed the T cell clones that responded to the vaccine, and did so with precision.

Sequenced material: memory (CD45RO+) T cells sorted from blood. Sample cell subset or site, as interpreted from the label and publication: CD45RO+ enriched T cells. The rearranged segments are TRBV11-2 and TRBJ2-7; D gene: possibly TRBD1, on 6 matching bases. This clonotype was obtained from a young woman in good health. The CDR3 has the sequence CASSLEQGQTYEQYF. The DNA is as follows: TGTGCCAGCAGCTTAGAGCAGGGGCAGACCTACGAGCAGTACTTC.